This TCR beta chain derives from a study of OX40 agonist ivuxolimab in advanced cancers. Study-wide points: CD8+ T cells averaged more expanded clones than CD4+. Circulating CD4+ and CD8+ T cells showed clonal expansion by week 6 at 0.1 to 3.0 mg/kg.

The CDR3 is made up of 12 amino acids. CDR1 SNHLY and CDR2 FYNNEI come from the germline V gene. Trimming removed 9 bases at V and 5 bases at J, with 11 bases between. The table came from immunoSEQ multiplex PCR; TCRdb's copy has only in-frame clones and leaves some out. The table shows roughly 60,000 clones, with roughly 86% occurring only once. Details on this clone: The antigen is not known.

The cohort excluded patients with autoimmune disease history or systemic immunosuppression. This TCR was recovered from an adult with an advanced solid tumor such as melanoma, head and neck, liver or kidney cancer. The chain links TRBV2 to TRBJ2-1; possibly TRBD1 or TRBD2 for D (5 bases each). This material consisted of CD4+ or CD8+ T cells sorted from blood, taken in a trial of the OX40 agonist ivuxolimab. CDR3 sequence reads: CARRGRNNEQFF. CDR3 nucleotides: TGTGCCAGGAGGGGACGCAACAATGAGCAGTTCTTC.